This passage covers 9 T cell receptor beta chains from one sample sequenced in a study of cytomegalovirus exposure and HLA in healthy donors. Primers included in the PCR were 60 Vbeta and 13 Jbeta primers. Data came from immunoSEQ multiplex PCR; TCRdb stores just in-frame clones and leaves some out. The sample shows roughly 170,000 clones, more than 65% of them seen only once. Sequencing input: PBMCs. These receptors were obtained from a girl aged 2 to 9 in good health and CMV-seropositive.

The chain uses TRBV5-6 and TRBJ2-4, with TRBD1 matching over 8 bases. Trimming at V came to 0 bases and at J to 4 bases, leaving 3 bases not matched to a gene. The CDR3 is 15 amino acids. The germline V gene has CDR1 SGHDT and CDR2 YYEEEE. CDR3 DNA sequence: TGTGCCAGCAGCTTGGGGCAGGGGGCAAAAAACATTCAGTACTTC. As protein: CASSLGQGAKNIQYF. The full variable domain, its missing parts supplied by reference TRBV5-6 and TRBJ2-4, is DAGVTQSPTHLIKTRGQQVTLRCSPKSGHDTVSWYQQALGQGPQFIFQYYEEEERQRGNFPDRFSGHQFPNYSSELNVNALLLGDSALYLCASSLGQGAKNIQYFGAGTRLSVL.

The chain uses TRBV10-3 and TRBJ1-1, with 8 bases matching TRBD1. J lost 6 bases, V lost 11 bases, and 8 bases had no gene match. The CDR3 is made up of 12 amino acids. Germline CDR1 and CDR2: ENHRY and SYGVKD. The DNA of the CDR3 is TGTGCCGCTTCAGGGGGCTTAGCTGAAGCTTTCTTT. Translating it yields CAASGGLAEAFF.

The J gene is TRBJ2-2, the V gene TRBV27, with D maybe TRBD1 (5 bases). CDR1 MNHEY and CDR2 SMNVEV come from the germline V gene (reference sequence). CDR3 length: 16 residues. Trimming removed 0 bases at V and 6 bases at J, with 14 bases between. CDR3 protein: CASSLSSRVGAGELFF. The CDR3 DNA reads as TGTGCCAGCAGTTTATCGTCCAGGGTCGGTGCCGGGGAGCTGTTTTTT.

This sequence joins TRBV7-2 and TRBJ2-1; 8 bases agree with TRBD2. Germline CDR1 reads SGHTA; CDR2 reads FQGNSA. This CDR3 comprises 15 residues. Trimming at V came to 1 base and at J to 7 bases, leaving 6 bases not matched to a gene. DNA for the CDR3: TGTGCCAGCAGCTTAGACAGCCGGGAGGGAAATGAGCAGTTCTTC. Protein product: CASSLDSREGNEQFF.

The chain links TRBV5-1 to TRBJ2-3, with 7 bases identical to TRBD1. Germline lookup yields CDR1 SGHRS and CDR2 YFSETQ. With 0 bases clipped from V and 4 bases from J, the junction kept 14 bases outside the gene matches. The CDR3 contains 18 residues. CDR3 nucleotide sequence: TGCGCCAGCAGCTTGGCCGGTACGGGACAGCTGAATCCAGATACGCAGTATTTT. Its translation is CASSLAGTGQLNPDTQYF.

This clone is deemed medium-sized. The chain joins TRBV9 to TRBJ1-6, with D possibly being TRBD1 (6 bases). The germline gives CDR1 SGDLS, CDR2 YYNGEE. This CDR3 contains 15 residues. V shed 6 bases and J shed 5 bases, with 15 bases lying between them. The CDR3 DNA sequence: TGTGCCAGCATCATGGGGGGGCCGGATAATTCACCCCTCCACTTT. This translates into CASIMGGPDNSPLHF.

The chain has TRBV15 and TRBJ2-4; D might be TRBD1 (6 bases). The germline gives CDR1 LNHNV, CDR2 YYDKDF (reference sequence). The CDR3 has 16 amino acids. Trimming took 5 bases from V and 0 from J, leaving 14 bases between them. CDR3 protein: CATSPGTTQAKNIQYF. CDR3 DNA: TGTGCCACCAGCCCGGGGACAACCCAAGCCAAAAACATTCAGTACTTC.

This chain connects TRBV7-2 to TRBJ2-7, with D perhaps TRBD1 (5 bases). There are 15 residues in the CDR3. Germline lookup yields CDR1 SGHTA and CDR2 FQGNSA. V lost 5 bases to trimming and J lost 0 bases, with 14 bases between them. The CDR3 sequence: CASSPVTGISYEQYF. DNA for the CDR3: TGTGCCAGCAGCCCAGTCACAGGAATCTCCTACGAGCAGTACTTC.

The chain is built from TRBV4-2 and TRBJ2-1; D perhaps matches TRBD1 (6 bases). The germline CDR1 and CDR2 sequences are LGHNA and YNFKEQ. V lost 2 bases to trimming and J lost 4 bases, with 9 bases between them. The CDR3 runs 14 residues. The CDR3 bases are TGTGCCAGCAGCCAAACAGGGTCTTACAATGAGCAGTTCTTC. It yields the protein CASSQTGSYNEQFF.